The rows below give T cell receptor beta chains drawn from one sample of a study of prognosis after radiotherapy for stage I lung cancer. A single record per CDR3 protein comes from TCRdb applying MiXCR to the multiplex PCR reads. Of about 16,000 distinct CDR3 sequences detected, less than 55% appear once; the ten largest clones hold approximately 44%. Sequencing used PBMCs, obtained before or after stereotactic body radiation therapy (not recorded which). The receptors originated from a donor older than 45 with non-small cell lung cancer. Each CDR3 is given with its conserved first and last residue. A D gene is named only where the DNA matches it firmly. Expanded clones are given a class, and other clones once, few, many or no size at all.

j_gene	len	d_gene	abundance	v_gene	CDR3aa	CDR3nt
TRBJ1-2	11	.	.	TRBV28	CASSPDTGYTF	TGTGCCAGCAGTCCGGACACCGGCTACACCTTC
TRBJ1-4	13	.	many	TRBV12-3/TRBV12-4	CASSFGVNEKLFF	TGTGCCAGCAGTTTTGGAGTTAATGAAAAACTGTTTTTT
TRBJ1-1	15	.	many	TRBV10-3	CAISESMDKNTEAFF	TGTGCCATCAGTGAGTCAATGGATAAGAACACTGAAGCTTTCTTT
TRBJ1-1	13	.	.	TRBV30	CAWRLVWNTEAFF	TGTGCCTGGAGATTGGTTTGGAACACTGAAGCTTTCTTT
TRBJ2-3	17	TRBD2	many	TRBV11-2	CASSWGTSGGGADTQYF	TGTGCCAGCAGCTGGGGGACTAGCGGGGGGGGTGCAGATACGCAGTATTTT
TRBJ2-7	15	.	medium-sized	TRBV27	CASSQLEGYIHEQYF	TGTGCCAGCAGTCAACTAGAAGGGTACATACACGAGCAGTACTTC
TRBJ2-1	14	TRBD1	.	TRBV6-2/TRBV6-3	CASMRTGVLGEQFF	TGTGCCAGCATGAGGACAGGGGTTTTGGGTGAGCAGTTCTTC
TRBJ2-1	11	.	.	TRBV2	CASSYDNEQFF	TGTGCCAGCAGCTACGACAATGAGCAGTTCTTC
TRBJ2-1	14	TRBD2	many	TRBV4-2	CASSQASGRDEQFF	TGTGCCAGCAGCCAGGCTAGCGGGAGGGATGAGCAGTTCTTC
TRBJ1-6	14	.	.	TRBV2	CASSDGLEVSPLQF	TGTGCCAGCAGTGACGGATTAGAGGTATCACCCCTCCAATTT
TRBJ2-5	13	.	many	TRBV11-2	CASSLDWGETQYF	TGTGCCAGCAGCTTAGATTGGGGGGAGACCCAGTACTTC
TRBJ2-2	16	.	many	TRBV9	CASSVVDITNTGELFF	TGTGCCAGCAGCGTAGTGGACATAACGAACACCGGGGAGCTGTTTTTT
TRBJ1-6	14	TRBD1	medium-sized	TRBV5-1	CASSQGDFGSPLHF	TGCGCCAGCAGCCAGGGGGACTTTGGATCACCCCTCCACTTT
TRBJ1-3	17	.	many	TRBV20-1	CSARASPTLPSGNTIYF	TGCAGTGCTAGAGCCTCCCCCACACTACCCTCTGGAAACACCATATATTTT
TRBJ1-1	13	.	once	TRBV30	CAWNIFGEAEAFF	TGTGCCTGGAATATCTTCGGCGAGGCCGAAGCTTTCTTT
TRBJ1-5	14	.	many	TRBV7-8	CASSLGAADQPQHF	TGTGCCAGCAGCTTAGGGGCAGCTGATCAGCCCCAGCATTTT
TRBJ1-2	15	TRBD1	many	TRBV5-5	CASSPGTDSNYGYTF	TGTGCCAGCAGCCCCGGGACAGACTCTAACTATGGCTACACCTTC
TRBJ2-2	15	.	medium-sized	TRBV6-1	CASNRQGAGTGELFF	TGTGCCAGCAATCGACAGGGAGCGGGCACCGGGGAGCTGTTTTTT
TRBJ2-7	14	.	many	TRBV27	CASSKGLNSYEQYF	TGTGCCAGCAGTAAGGGACTTAACTCCTACGAGCAGTACTTC
TRBJ1-2	14	.	many	TRBV30	CAWGTRGMNYGYTF	TGTGCCTGGGGGACCCGGGGTATGAACTATGGCTACACCTTC
TRBJ2-7	15	TRBD2	medium-sized	TRBV19	CASSLSGKLNYEQYF	TGTGCCAGTAGTCTTAGCGGGAAACTAAACTACGAGCAGTACTTC
TRBJ1-2	16	TRBD1	.	TRBV7-9	CASIPSGTGGSYGYTF	TGTGCCAGCATCCCATCCGGGACAGGGGGTAGCTATGGCTACACCTTC
TRBJ2-1	13	.	.	TRBV7-2	CASSFDTGAEQFF	TGTGCCAGCAGCTTCGATACCGGGGCAGAGCAGTTCTTC
TRBJ2-7	15	.	many	TRBV20-1	CSARDLAGTLYEQYF	TGCAGTGCTAGAGATCTCGCAGGGACTCTCTACGAGCAGTACTTC
TRBJ1-2	15	.	medium-sized	TRBV15	CATSLYRRDIYGYTF	TGTGCCACCAGCCTTTATCGCCGGGACATCTATGGCTACACCTTC
TRBJ1-2	15	.	.	TRBV14	CASRQVKGPAYGYTF	TGTGCCAGCAGACAAGTAAAGGGGCCTGCCTATGGCTACACCTTC
TRBJ1-2	14	.	.	TRBV27	CASRGAGKGYGYTF	TGTGCCAGCAGGGGGGCAGGGAAGGGCTATGGCTACACCTTC
TRBJ2-7	12	.	many	TRBV2	CASSEMAYEQYF	TGTGCCAGCAGTGAAATGGCCTACGAGCAGTACTTC
TRBJ2-3	16	.	many	TRBV7-9	CASSPGLAPTSDTQYF	TGTGCCAGCAGCCCCGGACTTGCACCGACCTCAGATACGCAGTATTTT
TRBJ2-7	14	.	.	TRBV6-1	CASRDRQGTYEQYF	TGTGCCAGCAGGGACCGCCAGGGGACCTACGAGCAGTACTTC
TRBJ2-5	12	.	few	TRBV18	CASSPEGETQYF	TGTGCCAGCTCACCGGAGGGCGAGACCCAGTACTTC
TRBJ1-2	13	TRBD1	.	TRBV5-6	CASSLGGDGGYTF	TGTGCCAGCAGCCTAGGGGGCGATGGTGGCTACACCTTC
TRBJ1-5	13	.	medium-sized	TRBV28	CASSPDSNQPQHF	TGTGCCAGCAGTCCTGATAGCAATCAGCCCCAGCATTTT
TRBJ2-6	14	.	.	TRBV5-4	CANSLYSGANVLTF	TGTGCCAACAGCTTGTACTCTGGGGCCAACGTCCTGACTTTC
TRBJ1-2	16	TRBD1	many	TRBV11-2	CASSLDGTGNYYGYTF	TGTGCCAGCAGCTTAGACGGGACAGGGAACTACTATGGCTACACCTTC
TRBJ2-3	20	TRBD1	.	TRBV12-3/TRBV12-4	CASSQFSRGTGITETDTQYF	TGTGCCAGCAGTCAGTTTTCCCGGGGGACAGGGATAACGGAAACAGATACGCAGTATTTT
TRBJ2-7	12	.	.	TRBV6-1	CASTMDIGYSYF	TGTGCCAGCACAATGGACATTGGATATTCCTACTTC
TRBJ2-3	13	TRBD2	.	TRBV20-1	CSTLAGAWDTQYF	TGCAGTACCCTAGCGGGGGCCTGGGATACGCAGTATTTT
TRBJ2-5	11	.	.	TRBV12-3/TRBV12-4	CTSSPQETQYF	TGTACCAGCAGTCCTCAAGAGACCCAGTACTTC
TRBJ1-4	16	.	many	TRBV4-1	CASSREGVATNEKLFF	TGCGCCAGCAGCAGGGAGGGGGTCGCAACTAATGAAAAACTGTTTTTT
TRBJ1-1	12	.	.	TRBV3-1	CASSQAGAVAFF	TGTGCCAGCAGCCAAGCGGGGGCAGTCGCTTTCTTT
TRBJ1-2	13	.	.	TRBV2	CASIPEAGHGYTF	TGTGCCAGCATCCCGGAGGCAGGGCATGGCTACACCTTC
TRBJ2-7	13	.	.	TRBV28	CASSLWSAYEQYF	TGTGCCAGCAGTTTATGGTCCGCCTACGAGCAGTACTTC
TRBJ1-2	15	TRBD1	.	TRBV6-1	CASSEQFGTGLGYTF	TGTGCCAGCAGTGAACAGTTTGGGACAGGACTTGGCTACACCTTC
TRBJ2-1	17	.	many	TRBV15	CATSRDIGQSTDNEQFF	TGTGCCACCAGCAGAGATATTGGGCAGTCTACGGACAATGAGCAGTTCTTC
TRBJ2-2	15	TRBD2	.	TRBV5-1	CASSFETSGTGELFF	TGCGCCAGCAGCTTTGAGACTAGCGGAACCGGGGAGCTGTTTTTT